The sequence of this TCR beta chain was determined in a study of blood T cell repertoires in COVID-19. Study summary: Acute and convalescent COVID-19 samples came from the United States, Italy and Spain. PBMCs, B-cell-depleted T cells, or T cells provided the cDNA or gDNA that made up the material.

Original processing notes: Scientists estimated how many nucleated cells there were by amplifying reference gene primers. Assay: immunoSEQ multiplex PCR; the TCRdb copy retains only in-frame clones and omits some. The D gene and trimming were derived from the DNA, and the V and J assignments and clone size from that table. Of around 76,000 clones listed, approximately 85% are singletons. The source is a man older than 75 with acute or convalescent COVID-19. Sequenced input: peripheral blood.

The CDR3 reads CASSRTGAEETQYF. DNA of the CDR3: TGCGCCAGCAGCCGAACAGGGGCGGAAGAGACCCAGTACTTC. The chain couples TRBV5-1 to TRBJ2-5; 7 bases line up with TRBD1. The J segment lost 3 bases and the V segment lost 4 bases, leaving 6 bases of the junction unmatched. Germline V gives CDR1 SGHRS, CDR2 YFSETQ. The CDR3 extends over 14 amino acids.